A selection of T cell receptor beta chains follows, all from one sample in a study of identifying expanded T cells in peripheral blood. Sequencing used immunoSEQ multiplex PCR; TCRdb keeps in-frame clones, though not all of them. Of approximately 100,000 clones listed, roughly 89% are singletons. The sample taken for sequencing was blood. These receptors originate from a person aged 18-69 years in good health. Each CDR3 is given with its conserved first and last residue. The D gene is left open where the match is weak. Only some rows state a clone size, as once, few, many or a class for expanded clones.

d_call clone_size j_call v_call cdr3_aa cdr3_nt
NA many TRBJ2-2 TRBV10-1 CASSELAQPPNTGELFF TGCGCCAGCAGTGAGCTTGCACAGCCCCCGAACACCGGGGAGCTGTTTTTT
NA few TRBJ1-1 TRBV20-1 CSARSYAEAFF TGCAGTGCTAGGTCGTATGCTGAAGCTTTCTTT
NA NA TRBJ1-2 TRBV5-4 CASSQAMGEVFRYTF TGTGCCAGCAGCCAGGCTATGGGGGAGGTGTTTCGCTACACCTTC
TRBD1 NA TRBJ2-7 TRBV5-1 CASSLMPGQGTHEQYF TGCGCCAGCAGCTTGATGCCGGGACAGGGCACCCACGAGCAGTACTTC
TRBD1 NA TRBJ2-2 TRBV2 CASRKDRGGTGELFF TGTGCCAGCAGAAAGGACAGGGGCGGGACCGGGGAGCTGTTTTTT
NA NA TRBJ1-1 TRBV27 CASISRGRTEAFF TGTGCCAGCATTTCACGGGGGAGAACTGAAGCTTTCTTT
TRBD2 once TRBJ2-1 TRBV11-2 CASSWLAGRGNEQFF TGTGCCAGCAGCTGGCTAGCGGGCCGGGGCAATGAGCAGTTCTTC
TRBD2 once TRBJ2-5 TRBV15 CATSSGGGWETQYF TGTGCCACCAGCAGCGGCGGGGGGTGGGAGACCCAGTACTTC
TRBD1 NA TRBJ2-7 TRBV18 CASSPGTGLAEQYF TGTGCCAGCTCACCTGGGACAGGGTTAGCCGAGCAGTACTTC
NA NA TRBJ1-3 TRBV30 CAWSAPRYPSGNTIYF TGTGCCTGGAGTGCCCCACGGTATCCCTCTGGAAACACCATATATTTT
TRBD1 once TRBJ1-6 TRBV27 CASSRLTRQGLNSPLHF TGTGCCAGCAGTCGCCTTACCAGACAGGGATTGAATTCACCCCTCCACTTT
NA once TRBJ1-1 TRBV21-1 CASSKMSHEGTEAFF TGTGCCAGCAGCAAAATGAGTCATGAAGGCACTGAAGCTTTCTTT
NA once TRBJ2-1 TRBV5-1 CASRGLPGSSYNEQFF TGCGCCAGCAGGGGTCTCCCAGGGAGCTCCTACAATGAGCAGTTCTTC
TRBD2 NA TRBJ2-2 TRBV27 CASSLIGLAGTTGELFF TGTGCCAGCAGTTTAATTGGACTAGCGGGGACCACCGGGGAGCTGTTTTTT
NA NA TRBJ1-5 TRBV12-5 CASGSRGVRSDNQPQHF TGTGCTAGTGGTTCCCGGGGGGTCCGCAGCGACAATCAGCCCCAGCATTTT
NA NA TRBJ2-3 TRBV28 CASSATQLVPDTQYF TGTGCCAGCAGCGCGACCCAGTTAGTCCCAGATACGCAGTATTTT
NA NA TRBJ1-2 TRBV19 CASSPLPGNFGYTF TGTGCCAGTAGCCCCCTCCCTGGGAATTTTGGCTACACCTTC
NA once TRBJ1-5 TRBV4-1 CASSQDSATGSTQPQHF TGCGCCAGCAGCCAAGATAGTGCAACAGGGAGTACTCAGCCCCAGCATTTT
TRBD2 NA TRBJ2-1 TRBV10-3 CAISESRTSGREQFF TGTGCCATCAGTGAGTCGAGGACTAGCGGGAGGGAGCAGTTCTTC
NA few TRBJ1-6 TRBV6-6 CASRTNSPLHF TGTGCCAGCAGGACAAATTCACCCCTCCACTTT
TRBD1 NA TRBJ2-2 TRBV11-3 CASSFGPHRGRTNTGELFF TGTGCCAGCAGCTTCGGACCCCACAGGGGGCGAACGAACACCGGGGAGCTGTTTTTT
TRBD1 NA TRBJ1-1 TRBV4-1 CASTGIRQGARLNTEAFF TGCGCCAGCACCGGAATAAGACAGGGGGCTAGGTTGAACACTGAAGCTTTCTTT
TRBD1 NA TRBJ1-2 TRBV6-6 CASSYRTGRDYGYTF TGTGCCAGCAGTTATCGGACAGGGAGGGACTATGGCTACACCTTC
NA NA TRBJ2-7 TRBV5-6 CASSLTSPAYEQYF TGTGCCAGCAGCTTGACTAGCCCGGCCTACGAGCAGTACTTC
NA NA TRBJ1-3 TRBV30 CAWSVGTAGNTIYF TGTGCCTGGAGTGTGGGGACGGCCGGGAACACCATATATTTT
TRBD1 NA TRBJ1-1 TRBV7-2 CASSPWTGGQAFF TGTGCCAGCAGCCCATGGACAGGGGGCCAGGCTTTCTTT
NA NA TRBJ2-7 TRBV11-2 CASSLVGGYEQYF TGTGCCAGCAGCTTAGTAGGAGGGTACGAGCAGTACTTC
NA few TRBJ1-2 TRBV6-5 CASSYPDGPNYGYTF TGTGCCAGCAGTTACCCGGACGGCCCTAACTATGGCTACACCTTC
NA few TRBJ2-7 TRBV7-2 CASSLAGRYEQYF TGTGCCAGCAGCTTAGCGGGGAGGTACGAGCAGTACTTC
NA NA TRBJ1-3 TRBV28 CASSLSPLDTIYF TGTGCCAGCAGTTTATCGCCATTAGACACCATATATTTT
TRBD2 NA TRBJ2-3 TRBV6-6 CASSYTAGSTDTQYF TGTGCCAGCAGTTATACAGCGGGGAGCACAGATACGCAGTATTTT
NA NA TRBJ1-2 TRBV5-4 CASSLAGGLGIYGYTF TGTGCCAGCAGCTTGGCCGGGGGGTTGGGTATCTATGGCTACACCTTC
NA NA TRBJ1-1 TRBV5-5 CASSLQGVDAFF TGTGCCAGCAGCTTGCAGGGTGTGGATGCTTTCTTT
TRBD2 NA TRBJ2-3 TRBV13 CASSLRGGLEKDTQYF TGTGCCAGCAGCTTACGGGGGGGCCTTGAGAAAGATACGCAGTATTTT
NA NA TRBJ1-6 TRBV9 CASSPGHIGMGDNSALHF TGTGCCAGCAGCCCAGGACATATCGGGATGGGGGATAATTCAGCCCTCCACTTT
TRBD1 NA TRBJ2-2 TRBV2 CASRKQGDVGELFF TGTGCCAGCAGAAAACAGGGGGATGTCGGGGAGCTGTTTTTT
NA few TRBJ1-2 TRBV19 CASSMTASVYGYTF TGTGCCAGTAGTATGACAGCTTCGGTCTATGGCTACACCTTC
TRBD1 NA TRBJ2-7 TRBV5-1 CASSPRQGEYEQYF TGCGCCAGCAGCCCCCGACAGGGAGAATACGAGCAGTACTTC
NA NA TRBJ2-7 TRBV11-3 CASTGTTFFTYEQYF TGTGCCAGCACCGGGACAACATTCTTTACCTACGAGCAGTACTTC
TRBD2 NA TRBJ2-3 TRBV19 CASSTPSGEIDTQYF TGTGCCAGTAGTACTCCGAGCGGGGAGATAGATACGCAGTATTTT
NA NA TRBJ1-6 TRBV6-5 CASSSRGSGSPLHF TGTGCCAGCAGTTCCAGGGGCTCGGGGTCACCCCTCCACTTT
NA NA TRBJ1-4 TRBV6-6 CASRGRGNEKLFF TGTGCCAGCCGGGGGCGGGGAAATGAAAAACTGTTTTTT
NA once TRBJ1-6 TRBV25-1 CASSDRGSYNSPLHF TGTGCCAGCAGTGACAGGGGCTCGTATAATTCACCCCTCCACTTT
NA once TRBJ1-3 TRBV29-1 CSVDVVSSGNTIYF TGCAGCGTTGATGTGGTGAGCTCTGGAAACACCATATATTTT
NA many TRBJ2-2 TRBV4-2 CASSQDWGTAGELFF TGTGCCAGCAGCCAAGACTGGGGAACCGCCGGGGAGCTGTTTTTT
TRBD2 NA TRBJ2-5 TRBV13 CASTPGGAQETQYF TGTGCCAGCACCCCGGGAGGGGCCCAAGAGACCCAGTACTTC
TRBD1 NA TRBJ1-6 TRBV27 CASSPRDRGGNSPLHF TGTGCCAGCAGTCCCCGGGACAGGGGCGGGAATTCACCCCTCCACTTT
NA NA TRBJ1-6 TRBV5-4 CASSQDQDYYNSPLHF TGCGCCAGCAGCCAAGATCAGGACTACTATAATTCACCCCTCCACTTT
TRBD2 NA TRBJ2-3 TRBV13 CASSFRLAGEEDTQYF TGTGCCAGCAGCTTCCGACTAGCGGGGGAGGAGGATACGCAGTATTTT
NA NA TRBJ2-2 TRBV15 CATSRDFRQTGGAGELFF TGTGCCACCAGCAGAGATTTTCGACAAACCGGGGGCGCCGGGGAGCTGTTTTTT
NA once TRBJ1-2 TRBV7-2 CASSLEPDHGYTF TGTGCCAGCAGCTTAGAACCAGATCATGGCTACACCTTC
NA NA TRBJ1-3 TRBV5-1 CASSSDGNTIYF TGCGCCAGCAGCTCGGACGGAAACACCATATATTTT
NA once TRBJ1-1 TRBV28 CASAERDTEAFF TGTGCCAGCGCCGAACGGGACACTGAAGCTTTCTTT
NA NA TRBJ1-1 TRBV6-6 CASIGRLNTEAFF TGTGCCAGCATTGGGAGGTTGAACACTGAAGCTTTCTTT
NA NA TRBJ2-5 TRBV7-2 CASSLAGTHQETQYF TGTGCCAGCAGCTTAGCCGGGACGCATCAAGAGACCCAGTACTTC